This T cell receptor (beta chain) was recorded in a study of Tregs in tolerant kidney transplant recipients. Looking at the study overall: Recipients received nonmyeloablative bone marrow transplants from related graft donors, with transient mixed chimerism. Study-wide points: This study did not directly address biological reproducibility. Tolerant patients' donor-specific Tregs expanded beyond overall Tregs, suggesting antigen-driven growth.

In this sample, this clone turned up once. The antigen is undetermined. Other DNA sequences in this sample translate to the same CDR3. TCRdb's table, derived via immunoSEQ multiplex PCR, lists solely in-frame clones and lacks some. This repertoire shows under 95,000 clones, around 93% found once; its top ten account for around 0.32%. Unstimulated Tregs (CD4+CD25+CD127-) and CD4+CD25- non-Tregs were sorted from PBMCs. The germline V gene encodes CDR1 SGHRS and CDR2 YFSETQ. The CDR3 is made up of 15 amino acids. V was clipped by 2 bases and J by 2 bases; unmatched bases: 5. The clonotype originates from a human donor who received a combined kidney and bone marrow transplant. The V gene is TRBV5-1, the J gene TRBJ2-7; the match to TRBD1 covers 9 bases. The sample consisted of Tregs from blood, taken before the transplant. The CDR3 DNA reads TGCGCCAGCAGCTTATTGGGACAGGGCCCCTACGAGCAGTACTTC. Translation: CASSLLGQGPYEQYF.